Below, 26 T cell receptor beta chains from the same sample are listed, as sequenced in a study of OX40 agonist ivuxolimab in advanced cancers. Clones were sequenced by immunoSEQ multiplex PCR, and TCRdb holds only the in-frame ones, with some missing. The data contain about 84,000 clones, 89% of them singletons. This specimen was CD4+ or CD8+ T cells sorted from blood, taken in a trial of the OX40 agonist ivuxolimab. The receptors were gathered from an adult with an advanced solid tumor such as melanoma, head and neck, liver or kidney cancer.

The chain combines TRBV30 with TRBJ1-1, with no clear D. Germline V gives CDR1 GTSNPN, CDR2 SVGIG (reference sequence). This CDR3 has 14 amino acids. V was clipped by 0 bases and J by 2 bases, with 10 bases between them. The CDR3 sequence is CAWSVGQPNTEAFF. CDR3 DNA sequence: TGTGCCTGGAGTGTAGGGCAGCCCAACACTGAAGCTTTCTTT.

This sequence joins TRBV6-1 and TRBJ2-7, with D possibly being TRBD1 (5 bases). In germline, CDR1 is MNHNS, CDR2 SASEGT. V was pared by 0 bases and J by 2 bases, with 8 bases between. CDR3 length equals 14 residues. Here the CDR3 reads CASSEAGLTYEQYV. CDR3 DNA: TGTGCCAGCAGTGAAGCGGGGCTAACCTACGAGCAGTACGTC.

This sequence joins TRBV7-8 and TRBJ1-4; D is undetermined. Germline V gene data show CDR1 as SGHVS and CDR2 as FQNEAQ. The V end was cut by 1 base, the J end by 7 bases, with 13 bases between. The CDR3 spans 15 residues. This chain's CDR3 is CASSLGRLLFEKLFF. The CDR3 nucleotides read TGTGCCAGCAGCTTAGGGAGGCTATTATTTGAAAAACTGTTTTTT.

This rearrangement joins TRBV6-5 to TRBJ2-3, with 9 bases lining up with TRBD1. Looked up from germline, CDR1 is MNHEY and CDR2 is SVGAGI. This CDR3 has 13 amino acids. The trim removed 7 bases at V and 5 bases at J, leaving 4 bases unmatched. CDR3 DNA sequence: TGTGCCAGCAAAACAGGGGGCGTAGATACGCAGTATTTT. As protein: CASKTGGVDTQYF.

The V and J genes are TRBV5-1 and TRBJ2-3; D is undetermined. The CDR3 runs 14 residues. Germline CDR1 is SGHRS and CDR2 is YFSETQ. The V gene lost 1 base and the J gene lost 1 base, with 7 bases spanning the gap. The CDR3 here is CASSLFQGTDTQYF. CDR3 nucleotide sequence: TGCGCCAGCAGCTTGTTTCAGGGCACAGATACGCAGTATTTT.

V is TRBV9 and J is TRBJ2-3; the match to TRBD1 covers 8 bases. The ends lost 1 base at V and 4 bases at J; junction bases unmatched: 5. The CDR3 has 15 amino acids. CDR1 and CDR2 from the germline V gene are SGDLS and YYNGEE. The CDR3 loop is CASSVRDRGPDTQYF. CDR3 nucleotide sequence: TGTGCCAGCAGCGTACGCGACAGGGGACCAGATACGCAGTATTTT.

The CDR3: CAWKGNEKLFF. The CDR3 DNA reads as TGTGCCTGGAAGGGGAATGAAAAACTGTTTTTT. The V call is TRBV30, the J call TRBJ1-4; tentative D call: TRBD1 (5 bases). Germline assignment: CDR1 GTSNPN and CDR2 SVGIG (reference sequence). Trimming left V 4 bases short and J 5 bases short, with 5 bases between. The CDR3 length is 11 residues.

The J gene is TRBJ2-3, the V gene TRBV5-6, with D perhaps matching TRBD1 or TRBD2 (6 bases each). In germline, CDR1 is SGHDT, CDR2 YYEEEE. The V gene lost 1 base and the J gene lost 2 bases, with 20 bases spanning the gap. This CDR3 is 18 amino acids long. CDR3 DNA sequence: TGTGCCAGCAGCTTGTTCTCGGGGGCGGGACAACCCACAGATACGCAGTATTTT. It yields the protein CASSLFSGAGQPTDTQYF. The full variable domain, with the rest looked up from reference TRBV5-6 and TRBJ2-3, is DAGVTQSPTHLIKTRGQQVTLRCSPKSGHDTVSWYQQALGQGPQFIFQYYEEEERQRGNFPDRFSGHQFPNYSSELNVNALLLGDSALYLCASSLFSGAGQPTDTQYFGPGTRLTVL.

The rearrangement links TRBV6-6 to TRBJ2-5; 8 nucleotides align to TRBD1. The CDR3 totals 16 residues. Germline trimming cut 6 bases from V and 3 bases from J; bases unmatched to any gene: 12. In germline, CDR1 is MNHNY, CDR2 SVGAGI (reference sequence). The CDR3, as DNA: TGTGCCAGCAGCTCTTTCACGGACAGGGTCGAAGAGACCCAGTACTTC. Amino acids: CASSSFTDRVEETQYF.

V usage is TRBV5-1 and J usage is TRBJ2-7; D is possibly TRBD1 (6 bases). Between the trimmed V and J ends, which lost 4 bases and 4 bases, there was a span of 18 bases. This CDR3 spans 15 amino acids. Germline CDR1 SGHRS, CDR2 YFSETQ. CDR3 residues: CASSADSPNSYEQYF. For the CDR3, the DNA is TGCGCCAGCAGCGCGGACAGCCCTAATTCATACGAGCAGTACTTC. Full variable domain (outside the CDR3, taken from reference TRBV5-1 and TRBJ2-7): KAGVTQTPRYLIKTRGQQVTLSCSPISGHRSVSWYQQTPGQGLQFLFEYFSETQRNKGNFPGRFSGRQFSNSRSEMNVSTLELGDSALYLCASSADSPNSYEQYFGPGTRLTVT.

This clone occurred once. The junction shows a germline mismatch at one end, possibly a read error. The V call is TRBV4-2, the J call TRBJ2-2; possibly TRBD2 for D (6 bases). Germline CDR1 reads LGHNA; CDR2 reads YNFKEQ. The CDR3 contains 14 residues. CDR3 residues: CASSQVADDGGLFF. The CDR3 region has the DNA TGTGCCAGCAGCCAAGTAGCGGACGATGGGGGGCTGTTTTTT.

The chain combines TRBV28 with TRBJ1-2, with no clear D. V was shortened by 4 bases and J by 4 bases, with 10 bases between the two germline ends. This CDR3 has 13 amino acids. Germline lookup yields CDR1 MDHEN and CDR2 SYDVKM. CDR3 protein: CASSSINSYGYTF. CDR3 bases: TGTGCCAGCAGTTCGATAAACAGCTATGGCTACACCTTC.

CDR3 coding DNA: TGTGCCAGCAGTTTATACGGTTCCTCTGGGGCCAACGTCCTGACTTTC. Its translation: CASSLYGSSGANVLTF. V and J are TRBV28 and TRBJ2-6; D is unresolved. V was cut by 1 base and J by 0 bases, with 7 bases left in between. The CDR3 runs 16 residues. Germline V gene lookup returns CDR1 MDHEN and CDR2 SYDVKM.

This chain connects TRBV5-1 to TRBJ1-3; D is unresolved. V was trimmed by 3 bases and J by 0 bases, leaving 10 bases between them. The CDR3 spans 15 residues. The germline CDR1 and CDR2 sequences are SGHRS and YFSETQ. CDR3 nucleotides: TGCGCCAGCAGCTACAGCGCCTTCTCTGGAAACACCATATATTTT. Translated, it gives CASSYSAFSGNTIYF.

This chain links TRBV14 with TRBJ2-3; possible D gene TRBD2, 5 bases. The CDR3 length is 15 residues. Germline CDR1 and CDR2: SGHDN and FVKESK. The V gene lost 1 base and the J gene lost 2 bases, with 10 bases spanning the gap. The CDR3 sequence: CASSQGRRFTDTQYF. For the CDR3, the DNA is TGTGCCAGCAGCCAAGGGAGGAGGTTCACAGATACGCAGTATTTT.

This rearrangement joins TRBV7-9 to TRBJ1-1; maybe TRBD1 (6 bases). Germline V lookup: CDR1 SEHNR, CDR2 FQNEAQ (reference sequence). This CDR3 has 13 amino acids. V lost 7 bases to trimming and J lost 3 bases, with 12 bases between them. Here the CDR3 reads CASTPDSYTEAFF. The CDR3 bases are TGTGCCAGCACCCCGGACAGCTACACTGAAGCTTTCTTT.

The rearrangement joins TRBV19 to TRBJ2-5; 8 bases fit TRBD1. V lost 4 bases to trimming and J lost 7 bases; unmatched junction nucleotides: 8. Germline assignment: CDR1 LNHDA and CDR2 SQIVND (reference sequence). CDR3 length: 14 residues. CDR3 in amino acids: CASSSWTGKGTQYF. The CDR3 DNA reads TGTGCCAGTAGTAGTTGGACAGGGAAGGGGACCCAGTACTTC.

This sequence joins TRBV5-4 and TRBJ2-4; D unresolved. Trimming cost V 4 bases and J 1 base, with 12 bases left between them. Germline CDR1 is SGHNT and CDR2 is YYREEE (reference sequence). The CDR3 covers 15 residues. Written as DNA, the CDR3 is TGTGCCAGCAGCCCTTCCCTAGACGCCAAAAACATTCAGTACTTC. Translating it yields CASSPSLDAKNIQYF.

The chain combines TRBV11-2 with TRBJ2-2; 9 bases fit TRBD1. The V gene's germline CDR1 is SGHAT and CDR2 FQNNGV. V was clipped by 5 bases and J by 1 base; unmatched bases: 11. This CDR3 region has 18 residues. The CDR3 sequence: CASSPRANRGRNTGELFF. CDR3 sequence (DNA): TGTGCCAGCAGCCCAAGGGCCAACAGGGGGCGGAACACCGGGGAGCTGTTTTTT. Together with reference TRBV11-2 and TRBJ2-2, the CDR3 gives the full variable domain: EAGVAQSPRYKIIEKRQSVAFWCNPISGHATLYWYQQILGQGPKLLIQFQNNGVVDDSQLPKDRFSAERLKGVDSTLKIQPAKLEDSAVYLCASSPRANRGRNTGELFFGEGSRLTVL.

This clone appeared once. V gene TRBV2 combines with J gene TRBJ1-4; tentatively, D is TRBD1 (5 bases). Trimming took off 4 bases at V and 7 bases at J, with 16 bases between the two ends. The CDR3 consists of 15 residues. Germline-derived CDR1 and CDR2 are SNHLY and FYNNEI. The CDR3 reads CASSGQPVRAEKLFF. CDR3 bases: TGTGCCAGCAGTGGACAGCCCGTCCGTGCTGAAAAACTGTTTTTT.

The rearrangement links TRBV4-2 to TRBJ2-3; D gene uncertain. V lost 1 base, J lost 8 bases, and 19 bases lay in between. The CDR3 is made up of 16 amino acids. CDR1 is LGHNA, CDR2 YNFKEQ, per germline. The CDR3 reads CASSQAAASPIGTQYF. In DNA form, the CDR3 reads TGTGCCAGCAGCCAAGCCGCAGCCTCCCCCATTGGTACGCAGTATTTT.

The chain's CDR3 is CASSPRTGTALRNEKLFF. The CDR3 bases are TGTGCCAGCAGCCCACGAACCGGGACGGCCTTACGGAATGAAAAACTGTTTTTT. The chain has TRBV7-8 and TRBJ1-4; D might be TRBD1 (5 bases). This CDR3 contains 18 residues. Per germline, CDR1 SGHVS and CDR2 FQNEAQ. Trimming cost V 5 bases and J 5 bases, with 24 bases left between them.

The chain joins TRBV29-1 to TRBJ1-5; TRBD1 might be the D (5 bases). The CDR3 sequence is 13 residues long. CDR1 is SQVTM and CDR2 is ANQGSEA in the germline V gene. V was clipped by 4 bases and J by 6 bases, with 13 bases between them. CDR3 bases: TGCAGCGTTGTGAGAGGGGCGGGTCAGCCCCAGCATTTT. Encoded protein: CSVVRGAGQPQHF. Full variable domain (outside the CDR3, taken from reference TRBV29-1 and TRBJ1-5): SAVISQKPSRDICQRGTSLTIQCQVDSQVTMMFWYRQQPGQSLTLIATANQGSEATYESGFVIDKFPISRPNLTFSTLTVSNMSPEDSSIYLCSVVRGAGQPQHFGDGTRLSIL.

The CDR3 sequence is CASRQGKAYEQYF. In nucleotides, the CDR3 is TGTGCCAGCAGACAAGGCAAAGCCTACGAGCAGTACTTC. The chain is built from TRBV28 and TRBJ2-7; D uncertain. The germline V gene encodes CDR1 MDHEN and CDR2 SYDVKM. The CDR3 is 13 residues long. Trimming left V 6 bases short and J 2 bases short, with 11 bases between. Supplemented by reference TRBV28 and TRBJ2-7, the full variable domain reads DVKVTQSSRYLVKRTGEKVFLECVQDMDHENMFWYRQDPGLGLRLIYFSYDVKMKEKGDIPEGYSVSREKKERFSLILESASTNQTSMYLCASRQGKAYEQYFGPGTRLTVT.

This sequence joins TRBV10-3 and TRBJ2-7, with D unresolved. CDR1 and CDR2 from the germline V gene are ENHRY and SYGVKD. The CDR3 covers 14 residues. V was cut by 11 bases and J by 5 bases, with 22 bases left in between. This chain's CDR3 is CALSASLVMNEQYF. The CDR3 coding sequence is TGTGCCCTATCCGCGAGTCTAGTCATGAACGAGCAGTACTTC.

J is TRBJ2-7 and V is TRBV10-1; D is unclear. V lost 8 bases and J 0 bases, leaving 11 bases between the germline ends. This CDR3 spans 13 amino acids. Germline V CDR1 and CDR2: WNHNN, SYGVQD (reference sequence). The CDR3 here is CASYRPSSYEQYF. In DNA form, the CDR3 reads TGCGCCAGCTACCGGCCCAGCTCCTACGAGCAGTACTTC.